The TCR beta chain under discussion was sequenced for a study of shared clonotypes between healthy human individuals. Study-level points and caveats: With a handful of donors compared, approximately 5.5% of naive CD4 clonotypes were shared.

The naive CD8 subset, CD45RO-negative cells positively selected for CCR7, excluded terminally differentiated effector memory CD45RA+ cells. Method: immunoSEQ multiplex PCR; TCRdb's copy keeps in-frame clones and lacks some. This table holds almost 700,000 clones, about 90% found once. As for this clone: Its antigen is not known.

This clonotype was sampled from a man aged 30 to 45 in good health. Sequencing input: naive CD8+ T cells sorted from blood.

The CDR3, as DNA: TGTGCCAGCAGTCCCCTGGGAGGGGGGTTTAGTGGAAAACTGTTTTTT. As protein: CASSPLGGGFSGKLFF. The chain is built from TRBV27 and TRBJ1-4, with D possibly TRBD1 on 6 matching bases. This CDR3 is built from 16 residues. V was pared by 5 bases and J by 10 bases, with 23 bases between. CDR1 and CDR2 from the germline V gene are MNHEY and SMNVEV (reference sequence).